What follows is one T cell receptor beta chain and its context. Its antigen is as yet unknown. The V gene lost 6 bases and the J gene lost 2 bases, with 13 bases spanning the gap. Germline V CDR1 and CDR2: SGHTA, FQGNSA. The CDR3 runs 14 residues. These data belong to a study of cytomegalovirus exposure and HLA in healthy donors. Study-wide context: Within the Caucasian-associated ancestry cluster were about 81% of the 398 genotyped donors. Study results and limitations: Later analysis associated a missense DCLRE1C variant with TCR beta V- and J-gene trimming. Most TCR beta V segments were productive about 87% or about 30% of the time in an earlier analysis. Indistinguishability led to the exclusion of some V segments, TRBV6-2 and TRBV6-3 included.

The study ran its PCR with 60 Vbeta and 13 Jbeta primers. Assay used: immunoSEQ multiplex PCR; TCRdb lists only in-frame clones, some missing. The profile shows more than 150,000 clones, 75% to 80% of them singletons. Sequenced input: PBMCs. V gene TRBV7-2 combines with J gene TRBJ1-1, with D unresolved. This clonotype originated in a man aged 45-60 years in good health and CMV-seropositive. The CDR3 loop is CASSQRYGNTEAFF. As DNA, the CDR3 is TGTGCCAGCAGTCAACGTTACGGTAACACTGAAGCTTTCTTT.